This T cell receptor beta chain was documented in a study of OX40 agonist ivuxolimab in advanced cancers. The CDR3 is 19 residues long. V was shortened by 4 bases and J by 0 bases, with 19 bases between the two germline ends. CDR1 and CDR2 from the germline V gene are SGHVS and FQNEAQ. The protocol was immunoSEQ multiplex PCR, while the TCRdb copy is restricted to in-frame clones and leaves out a portion. The data contain some 57,000 clones, 84% of them singletons. The sequence derives from an adult with an advanced solid tumor such as melanoma, head and neck, liver or kidney cancer. The sequencing here drew on CD4+ or CD8+ T cells sorted from blood, taken in a trial of the OX40 agonist ivuxolimab. The chain is built from TRBV7-8 and TRBJ2-6, with D hard to call. The chain's CDR3 is CASSSRRYPIPSGANVLTF. For the CDR3, the DNA is TGTGCCAGCAGCTCTCGACGGTACCCGATACCCTCTGGGGCCAACGTCCTGACTTTC.